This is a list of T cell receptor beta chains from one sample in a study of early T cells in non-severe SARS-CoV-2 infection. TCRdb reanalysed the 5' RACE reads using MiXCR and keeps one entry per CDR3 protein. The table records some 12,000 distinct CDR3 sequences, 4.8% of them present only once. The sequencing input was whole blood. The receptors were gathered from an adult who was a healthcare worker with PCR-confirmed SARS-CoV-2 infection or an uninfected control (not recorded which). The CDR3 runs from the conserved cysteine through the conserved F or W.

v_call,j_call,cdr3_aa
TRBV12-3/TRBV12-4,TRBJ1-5,CASSLGTASNQPQHF
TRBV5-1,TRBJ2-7,CASARQGAYEQYF
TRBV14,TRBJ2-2,CASSLWTATGELFF
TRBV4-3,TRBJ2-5,CASSQEASGGPDVQYF
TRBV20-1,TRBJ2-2,CSANSGTNTGELFF
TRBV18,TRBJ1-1,CASSATGKGEAFF
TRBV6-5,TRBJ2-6,CASNSISGANVLTF
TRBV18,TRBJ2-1,CASSPQYEQFF
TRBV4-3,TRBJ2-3,CASSQSDSTDTQYF
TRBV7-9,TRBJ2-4,CASSLDSPIAKNIQYF
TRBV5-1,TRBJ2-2,CASSLVGRRDTGELFF
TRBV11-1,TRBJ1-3,CASSLASLRPGNTIYF
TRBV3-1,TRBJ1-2,CASSQKGGFGYTF
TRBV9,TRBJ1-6,CASSVVPSGGDSPLHF
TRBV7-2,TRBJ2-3,CASSPNGGLTDTQYF
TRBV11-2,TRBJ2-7,CASSLLAAYEQYF
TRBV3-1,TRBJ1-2,CASSQGAGYGYTF
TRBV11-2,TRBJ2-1,CASSSQGNNEQFF
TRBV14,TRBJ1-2,CASSQGWRNNYGYTF
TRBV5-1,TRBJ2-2,CASSLTVTGELFF
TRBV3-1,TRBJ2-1,CASSWTSGDNEQFF
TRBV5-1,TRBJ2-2,CASTQRGAPNTGELFF
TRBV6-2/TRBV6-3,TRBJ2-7,CASSSQVYEQYF
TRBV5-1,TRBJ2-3,CASSASKPGLSTDTQYF
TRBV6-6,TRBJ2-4,CASSLGRPNNIQYF
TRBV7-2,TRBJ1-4,CASSPRQGLGEKLFF
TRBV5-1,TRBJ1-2,CASSFTGQGEGYTF
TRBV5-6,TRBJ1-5,CASSWDSYSNQPQHF
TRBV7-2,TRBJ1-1,CASSRVSNTEAFF